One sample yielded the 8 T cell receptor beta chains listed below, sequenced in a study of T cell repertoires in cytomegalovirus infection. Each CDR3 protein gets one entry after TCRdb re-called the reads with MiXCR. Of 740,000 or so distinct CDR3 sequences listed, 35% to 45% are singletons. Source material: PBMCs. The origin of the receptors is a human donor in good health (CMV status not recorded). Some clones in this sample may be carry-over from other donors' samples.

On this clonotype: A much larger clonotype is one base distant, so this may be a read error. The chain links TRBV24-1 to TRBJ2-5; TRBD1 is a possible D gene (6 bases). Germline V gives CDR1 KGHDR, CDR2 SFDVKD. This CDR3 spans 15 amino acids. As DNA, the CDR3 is TGTGACACCCAGAACTCCAGGGGATTTCAAGAGACCCAGTACTTC. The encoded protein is CDTQNSRGFQETQYF.

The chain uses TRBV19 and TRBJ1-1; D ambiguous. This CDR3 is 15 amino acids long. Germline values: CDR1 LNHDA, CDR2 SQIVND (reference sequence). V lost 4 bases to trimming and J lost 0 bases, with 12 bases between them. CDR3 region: CASSTGLQLNTEAFF. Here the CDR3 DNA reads TGTGCCAGTAGTACTGGGCTACAGTTGAACACTGAAGCTTTCTTT.

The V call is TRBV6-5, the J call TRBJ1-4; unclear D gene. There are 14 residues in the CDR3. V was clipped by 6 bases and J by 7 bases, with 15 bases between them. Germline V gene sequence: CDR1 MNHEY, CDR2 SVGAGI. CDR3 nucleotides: TGTGCCAGCAGGGCGCGGACGGAGAGTGAAAAACTGTTTTTT. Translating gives CASRARTESEKLFF.

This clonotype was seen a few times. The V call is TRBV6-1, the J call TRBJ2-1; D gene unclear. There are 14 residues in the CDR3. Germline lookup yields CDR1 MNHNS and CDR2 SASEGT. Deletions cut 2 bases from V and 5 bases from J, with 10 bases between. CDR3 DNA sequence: TGTGCCAGCAGTGAACAGCGCTATAACAATGAGCAGTTCTTC. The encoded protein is CASSEQRYNNEQFF.

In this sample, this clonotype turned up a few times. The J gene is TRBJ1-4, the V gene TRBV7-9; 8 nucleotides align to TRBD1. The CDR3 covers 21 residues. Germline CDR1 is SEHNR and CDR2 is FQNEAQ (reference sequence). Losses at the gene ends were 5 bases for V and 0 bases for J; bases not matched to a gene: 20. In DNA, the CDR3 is TGTGCCAGCAGCCCGATATTCCGGGACAGGAGTTCAAATGCAACTAATGAAAAACTGTTTTTT. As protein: CASSPIFRDRSSNATNEKLFF. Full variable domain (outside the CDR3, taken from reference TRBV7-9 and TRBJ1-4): DTGVSQNPRHKITKRGQNVTFRCDPISEHNRLYWYRQTLGQGPEFLTYFQNEAQLEKSRLLSDRFSAERPKGSFSTLEIQRTEQGDSAMYLCASSPIFRDRSSNATNEKLFFGSGTQLSVL.

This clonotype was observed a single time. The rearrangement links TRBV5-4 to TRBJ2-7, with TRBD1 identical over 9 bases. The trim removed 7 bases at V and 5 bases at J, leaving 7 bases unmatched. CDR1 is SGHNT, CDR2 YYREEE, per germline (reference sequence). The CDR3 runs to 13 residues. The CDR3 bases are TGTGCCAGCGGAAACAGGGGGCAGGACGAGCAGTACTTC. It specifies CASGNRGQDEQYF.

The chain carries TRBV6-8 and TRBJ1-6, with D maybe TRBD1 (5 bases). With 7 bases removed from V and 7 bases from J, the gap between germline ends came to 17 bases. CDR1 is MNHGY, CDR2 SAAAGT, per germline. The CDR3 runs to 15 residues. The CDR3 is CASTSGGTRNSPLHF. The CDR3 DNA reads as TGTGCCAGCACCTCTGGGGGTACTAGGAATTCACCCCTCCACTTT.

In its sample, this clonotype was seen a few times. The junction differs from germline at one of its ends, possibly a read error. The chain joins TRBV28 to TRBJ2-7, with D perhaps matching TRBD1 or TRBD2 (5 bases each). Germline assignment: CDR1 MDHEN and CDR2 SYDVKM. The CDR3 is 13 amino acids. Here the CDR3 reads CASNRSGPREQYF. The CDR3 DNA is TGTGCGAGCAATAGGTCGGGGCCTCGCGAGCAGTACTTC.